This T cell receptor (beta chain) is from a study of human T cells and chemical hapten exposure. Overall study results and limits: Alopecia affected the donors, so their immune response may differ from healthy people's.

CDR3 size: 17 residues. V lost 5 bases to trimming and J lost 2 bases; unmatched junction nucleotides: 11. Many counts were recorded for this clonotype. Its antigen is currently unknown. The library tagged individual cDNA molecules with unique molecular identifiers. TCRdb fed the RACE reads into MiXCR, producing one record per CDR3 protein. The sample shows just under 350,000 distinct CDR3 sequences, about 7% of them seen only once. As for time point: patch test 1, 2 weeks after DPC sensitization. Treatment indicated: therapeutic diphenylcyclopropenone sensitization with weekly scalp DPC. The source material was whole blood, sampled in connection with sensitization to the hapten diphenylcyclopropenone (DPC). The source is a young woman with alopecia areata. Some clones in this sample may be carry-over from other donors' samples. This rearrangement joins TRBV12-3 or TRBV12-4 to TRBJ2-7, with TRBD1 matching 11 bases. Written as DNA, the CDR3 is TGTGCCAGCAGTAGCGGGACAGGGGGATCTCTACCCTACGAGCAGTACTTC. Its translation: CASSSGTGGSLPYEQYF.